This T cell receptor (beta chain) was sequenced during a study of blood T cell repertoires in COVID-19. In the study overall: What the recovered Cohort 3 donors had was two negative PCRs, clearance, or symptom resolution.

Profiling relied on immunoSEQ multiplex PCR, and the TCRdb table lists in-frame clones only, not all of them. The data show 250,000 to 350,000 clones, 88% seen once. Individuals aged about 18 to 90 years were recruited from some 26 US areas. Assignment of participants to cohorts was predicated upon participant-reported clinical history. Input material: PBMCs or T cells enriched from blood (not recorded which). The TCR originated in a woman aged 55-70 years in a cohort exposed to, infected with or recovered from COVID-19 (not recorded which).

CDR3 residues: CASSLSPSRAVNQPQHF. In nucleotides, the CDR3 is TGTGCCAGCAGTTTAAGCCCCAGCAGGGCCGTAAATCAGCCCCAGCATTTT. The genes are TRBV28 and TRBJ1-5; possible D gene TRBD1, 5 bases. The germline gives CDR1 MDHEN, CDR2 SYDVKM. CDR3 length equals 17 residues. V lost 2 bases to trimming and J lost 4 bases, with 18 bases between them. Supplemented by reference TRBV28 and TRBJ1-5, the full variable domain reads DVKVTQSSRYLVKRTGEKVFLECVQDMDHENMFWYRQDPGLGLRLIYFSYDVKMKEKGDIPEGYSVSREKKERFSLILESASTNQTSMYLCASSLSPSRAVNQPQHFGDGTRLSIL.